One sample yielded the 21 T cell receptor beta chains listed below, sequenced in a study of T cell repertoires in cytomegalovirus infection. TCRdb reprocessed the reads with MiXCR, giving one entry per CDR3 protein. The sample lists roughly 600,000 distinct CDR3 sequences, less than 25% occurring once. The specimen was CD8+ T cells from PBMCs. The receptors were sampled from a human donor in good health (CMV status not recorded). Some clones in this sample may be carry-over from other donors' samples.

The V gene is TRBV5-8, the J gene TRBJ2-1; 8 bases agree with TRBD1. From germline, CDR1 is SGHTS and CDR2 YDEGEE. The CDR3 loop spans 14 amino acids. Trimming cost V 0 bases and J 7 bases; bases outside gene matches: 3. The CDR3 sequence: CASSLGRGLNEQFF. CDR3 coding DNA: TGTGCCAGCAGCTTGGGCAGGGGGCTAAATGAGCAGTTCTTC.

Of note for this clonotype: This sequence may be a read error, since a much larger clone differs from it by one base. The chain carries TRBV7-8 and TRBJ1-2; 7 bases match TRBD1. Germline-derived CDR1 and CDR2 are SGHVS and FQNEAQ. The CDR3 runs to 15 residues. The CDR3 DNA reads TGTGCCGGCAGCTTAGGTCCGACAGGGAGCTATGGCTACACCTTC. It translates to CAGSLGPTGSYGYTF.

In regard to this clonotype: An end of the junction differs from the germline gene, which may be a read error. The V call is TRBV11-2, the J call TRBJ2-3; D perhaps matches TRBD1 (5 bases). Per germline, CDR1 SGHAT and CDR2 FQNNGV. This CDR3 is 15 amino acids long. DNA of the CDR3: TGTGCCAGCAGCTCAAGGGGTGGAAGCACAAATACGCAGTATTTT. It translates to CASSSRGGSTNTQYF.

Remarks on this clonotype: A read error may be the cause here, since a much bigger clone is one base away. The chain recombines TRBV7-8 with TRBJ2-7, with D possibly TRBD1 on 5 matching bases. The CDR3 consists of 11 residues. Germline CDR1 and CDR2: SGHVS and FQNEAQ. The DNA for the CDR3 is TGTGCCAGCAGCTCAGGGAACGAGCGGTACTTC. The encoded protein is CASSSGNERYF.

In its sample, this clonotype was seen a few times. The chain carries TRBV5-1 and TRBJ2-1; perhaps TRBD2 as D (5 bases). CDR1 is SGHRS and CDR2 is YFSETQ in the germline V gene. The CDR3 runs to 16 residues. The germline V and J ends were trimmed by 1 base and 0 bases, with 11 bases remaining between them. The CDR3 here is CASSLPAVGSYNEQFF. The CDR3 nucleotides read TGCGCCAGCAGCTTGCCAGCGGTTGGCTCCTACAATGAGCAGTTCTTC.

Here the CDR3 reads CASSPVPEGSSYNEQFF. For the CDR3, the DNA is TGCGCCAGCAGCCCAGTACCAGAGGGGAGCTCCTACAATGAGCAGTTCTTC. The rearrangement links TRBV5-1 to TRBJ2-1, with D perhaps assigned TRBD1 or TRBD2 (5 bases each). Per the germline V gene, CDR1 is SGHRS and CDR2 is YFSETQ. V was pared by 4 bases and J by 0 bases, with 17 bases between. The CDR3 totals 17 residues.

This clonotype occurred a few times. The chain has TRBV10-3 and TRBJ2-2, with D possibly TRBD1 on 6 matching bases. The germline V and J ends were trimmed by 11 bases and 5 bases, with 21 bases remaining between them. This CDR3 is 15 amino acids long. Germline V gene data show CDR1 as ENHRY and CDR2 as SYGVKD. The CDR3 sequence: CAVSGAREATGELFF. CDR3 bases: TGTGCCGTATCAGGGGCCAGGGAAGCAACCGGGGAGCTGTTTTTT.

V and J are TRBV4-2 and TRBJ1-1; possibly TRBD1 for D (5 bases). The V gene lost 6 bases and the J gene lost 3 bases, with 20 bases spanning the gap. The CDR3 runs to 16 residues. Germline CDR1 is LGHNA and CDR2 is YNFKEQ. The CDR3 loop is CASSPAVGEPYTEAFF. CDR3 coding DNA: TGTGCCAGCAGTCCGGCGGTGGGGGAACCCTACACTGAAGCTTTCTTT.

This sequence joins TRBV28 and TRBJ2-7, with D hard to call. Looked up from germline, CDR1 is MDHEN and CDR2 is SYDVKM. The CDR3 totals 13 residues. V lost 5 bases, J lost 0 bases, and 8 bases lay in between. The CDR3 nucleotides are TGTGCCAGCAGTGCCCCGGACTCCTACGAGCAGTACGTC. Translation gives CASSAPDSYEQYV.

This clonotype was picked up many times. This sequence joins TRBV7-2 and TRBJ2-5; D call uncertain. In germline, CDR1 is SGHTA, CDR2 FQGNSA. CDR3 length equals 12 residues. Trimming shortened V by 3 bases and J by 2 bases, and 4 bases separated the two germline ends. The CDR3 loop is CASSFQQETQYF. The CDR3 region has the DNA TGTGCCAGCAGCTTTCAGCAAGAGACCCAGTACTTC.

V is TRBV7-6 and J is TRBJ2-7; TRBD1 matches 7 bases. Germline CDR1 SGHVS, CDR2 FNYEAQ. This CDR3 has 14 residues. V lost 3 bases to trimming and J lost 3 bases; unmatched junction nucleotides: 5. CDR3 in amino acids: CASSLGQLVYEQYF. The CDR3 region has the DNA TGTGCCAGCAGCTTGGGACAGTTGGTCTACGAGCAGTACTTC.

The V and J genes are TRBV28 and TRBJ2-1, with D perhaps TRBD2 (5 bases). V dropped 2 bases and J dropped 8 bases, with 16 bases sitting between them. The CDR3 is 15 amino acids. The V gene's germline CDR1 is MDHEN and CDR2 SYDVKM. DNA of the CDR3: TGTGCCAGCAGTTTACTGGCGAGGCCGGAGGATGAGCAGTTCTTC. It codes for CASSLLARPEDEQFF.

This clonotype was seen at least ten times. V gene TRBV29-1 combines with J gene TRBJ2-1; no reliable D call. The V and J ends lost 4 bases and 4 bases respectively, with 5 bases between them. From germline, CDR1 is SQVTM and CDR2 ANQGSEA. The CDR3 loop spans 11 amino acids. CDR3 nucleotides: TGCAGCGTTGGAGGTTACAATGAGCAGTTCTTC. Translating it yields CSVGGYNEQFF.

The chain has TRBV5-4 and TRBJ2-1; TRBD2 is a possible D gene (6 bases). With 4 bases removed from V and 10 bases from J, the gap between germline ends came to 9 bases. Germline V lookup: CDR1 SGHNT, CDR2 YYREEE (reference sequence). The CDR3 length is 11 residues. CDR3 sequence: CASSGGLEQFF. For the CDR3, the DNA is TGTGCCAGCAGCGGAGGGTTGGAGCAGTTCTTC.

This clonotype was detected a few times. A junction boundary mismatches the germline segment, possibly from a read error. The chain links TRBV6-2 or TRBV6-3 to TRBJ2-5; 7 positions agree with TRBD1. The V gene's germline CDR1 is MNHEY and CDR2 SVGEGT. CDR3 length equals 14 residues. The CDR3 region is CASSWTGNQETQYF. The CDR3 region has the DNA TGTGCCAGCAGTTGGACAGGCAACCAGGAGACCCAGTACTTC.

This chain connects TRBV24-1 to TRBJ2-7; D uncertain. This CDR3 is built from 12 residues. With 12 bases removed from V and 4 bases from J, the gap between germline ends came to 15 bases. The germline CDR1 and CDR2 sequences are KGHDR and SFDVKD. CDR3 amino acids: CAPKKEEYEQYV. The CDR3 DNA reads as TGTGCCCCGAAAAAAGAGGAATACGAGCAGTACGTC.

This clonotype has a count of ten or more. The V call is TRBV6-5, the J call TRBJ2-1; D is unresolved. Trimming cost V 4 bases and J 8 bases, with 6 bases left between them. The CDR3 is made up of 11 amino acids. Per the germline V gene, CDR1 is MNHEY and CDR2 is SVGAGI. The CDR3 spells CASSSHDEQFF. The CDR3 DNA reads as TGTGCCAGCAGTTCCCACGATGAGCAGTTCTTC.

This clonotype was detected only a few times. The CDR3 region is CAISESRDTQYF. The CDR3, as DNA: TGTGCCATCAGTGAGTCTCGAGATACGCAGTATTTT. This chain links TRBV10-3 with TRBJ2-3; D not resolved. In germline, CDR1 is ENHRY, CDR2 SYGVKD. V lost 0 bases, J lost 5 bases, and 3 bases lay in between. The CDR3 has 12 amino acids.

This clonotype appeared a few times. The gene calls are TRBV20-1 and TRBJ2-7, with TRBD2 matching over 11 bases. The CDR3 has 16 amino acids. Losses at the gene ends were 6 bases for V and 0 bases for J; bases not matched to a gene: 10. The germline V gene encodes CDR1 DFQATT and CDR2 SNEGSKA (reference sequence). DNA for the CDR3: TGCAGTGCCATCGGGACTAGCGGATTTAGCTCCTACGAGCAGTACGTC. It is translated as CSAIGTSGFSSYEQYV.

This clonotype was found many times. The CDR3 sequence is CASSFPGNTGELFF. DNA for the CDR3: TGTGCCAGCAGCTTCCCGGGGAACACCGGGGAGCTGTTTTTT. The chain joins TRBV7-8 to TRBJ2-2; D not resolved. Germline lookup yields CDR1 SGHVS and CDR2 FQNEAQ. Deletions cut 3 bases from V and 1 base from J, with 6 bases between. The CDR3 loop spans 14 amino acids.

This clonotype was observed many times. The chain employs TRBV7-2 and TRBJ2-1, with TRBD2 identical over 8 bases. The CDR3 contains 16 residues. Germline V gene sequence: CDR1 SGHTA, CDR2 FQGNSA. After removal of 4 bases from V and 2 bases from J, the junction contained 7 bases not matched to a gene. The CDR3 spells CASSSGTGGTYNEQFF. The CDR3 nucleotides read TGTGCCAGCAGCTCCGGAACGGGGGGGACCTACAATGAGCAGTTCTTC. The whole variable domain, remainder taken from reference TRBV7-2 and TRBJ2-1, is GAGVSQSPSNKVTEKGKDVELRCDPISGHTALYWYRQSLGQGLEFLIYFQGNSAPDKSGLPSDRFSAERTGGSVSTLTIQRTQQEDSAVYLCASSSGTGGTYNEQFFGPGTRLTVL.